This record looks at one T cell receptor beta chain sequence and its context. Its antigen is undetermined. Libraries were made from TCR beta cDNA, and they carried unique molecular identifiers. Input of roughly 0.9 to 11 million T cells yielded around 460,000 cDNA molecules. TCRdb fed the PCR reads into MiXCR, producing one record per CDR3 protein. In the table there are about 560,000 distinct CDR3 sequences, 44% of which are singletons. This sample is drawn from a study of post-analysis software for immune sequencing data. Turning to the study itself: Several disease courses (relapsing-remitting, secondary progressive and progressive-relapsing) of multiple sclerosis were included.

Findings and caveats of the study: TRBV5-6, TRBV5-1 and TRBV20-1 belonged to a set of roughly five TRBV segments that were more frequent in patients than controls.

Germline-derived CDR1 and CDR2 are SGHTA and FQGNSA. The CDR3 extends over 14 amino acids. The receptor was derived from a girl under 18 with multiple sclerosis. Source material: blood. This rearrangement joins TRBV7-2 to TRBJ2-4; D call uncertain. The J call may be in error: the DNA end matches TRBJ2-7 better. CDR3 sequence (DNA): TGTGCCAGCAGCCCTCGGACCTCCCCCAGCGAGCAGTACTTC. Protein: CASSPRTSPSEQYF.